These T cell receptor beta chains were read from a single sample in a study of blood T cell repertoires in COVID-19. The repertoire was sequenced with immunoSEQ multiplex PCR; TCRdb's copy has only in-frame clones and lacks some. The sample records over 150,000 clones, about 87% being singletons. The sequenced sample was peripheral blood. Receptor source: a man in his forties with active or convalescent COVID-19. The CDR3 runs from the conserved cysteine through the conserved F or W. The D gene is left open where the match is weak. Size is omitted from some rows. Given values are once, few, many or a class for expanded clones.

v_gene	d_gene	len	abundance	j_gene	CDR3aa	CDR3nt
TRBV11-2	TRBD2	15	.	TRBJ2-5	CASSLPGLARETQYF	TGTGCCAGCAGCTTACCGGGACTAGCTCGAGAGACCCAGTACTTC
TRBV18	.	13	.	TRBJ1-2	CASSPGLEGGYTF	TGTGCCAGCTCACCAGGGCTCGAGGGAGGCTACACCTTC
TRBV11-3	.	13	once	TRBJ1-3	CASREPSGNTIYF	TGTGCCAGCAGGGAGCCATCTGGAAACACCATATATTTT
TRBV9	TRBD1	15	.	TRBJ1-2	CASSVADRAFYGYTF	TGTGCCAGCAGCGTAGCCGACAGGGCTTTCTATGGCTACACCTTC
TRBV28	.	14	.	TRBJ1-3	CASSLGGAGNTIYF	TGTGCCAGCAGTTTAGGAGGGGCTGGAAACACCATATATTTT
TRBV2	TRBD1	14	.	TRBJ2-7	CATGSGTGGIEQYF	TGTGCCACCGGGTCCGGGACAGGGGGAATCGAGCAGTACTTC
TRBV27	TRBD1	15	.	TRBJ2-7	CASSLSAGTAYEQYF	TGTGCCAGCAGTTTATCCGCCGGGACAGCCTACGAGCAGTACTTC
TRBV30	TRBD1	15	.	TRBJ1-4	CAWSAPRGQEEKLFF	TGTGCCTGGAGTGCGCCCAGGGGGCAGGAAGAAAAACTGTTTTTT
TRBV4-1	TRBD1	14	.	TRBJ2-1	CASSSGQELDEQFF	TGCGCCAGCAGCTCGGGACAGGAATTGGATGAGCAGTTCTTC
TRBV5-5	.	15	.	TRBJ1-4	CASSWGTTKNEKLFF	TGTGCCAGCAGCTGGGGGACAACGAAAAATGAAAAACTGTTTTTT
TRBV9	TRBD1	16	.	TRBJ1-6	CASSEGPGTDNSPLHF	TGTGCCAGCAGCGAGGGGCCCGGGACAGATAATTCACCCCTCCACTTT
TRBV29-1	.	13	.	TRBJ1-1	CSVEKGGGTEAFF	TGCAGCGTTGAAAAGGGAGGGGGCACTGAAGCTTTCTTT
TRBV7-2	TRBD1	15	.	TRBJ1-4	CASSSLWTGPKKLFF	TGTGCCAGCAGCTCCCTGTGGACAGGGCCGAAAAAACTGTTTTTT
TRBV7-9	.	13	.	TRBJ2-7	CASSPVRGYEQYF	TGTGCCAGCAGTCCAGTCCGAGGTTACGAGCAGTACTTC
TRBV29-1	.	15	.	TRBJ2-7	CSVGGALFRNYEQYF	TGCAGCGTGGGGGGGGCGTTGTTCCGGAACTACGAGCAGTACTTC
TRBV6-5	.	13	.	TRBJ1-2	CASSSTDGGGYTF	TGTGCCAGCAGTTCGACGGACGGAGGCGGCTACACCTTC
TRBV5-4	.	15	.	TRBJ1-6	CASSLARVGGSPLHF	TGTGCCAGCAGCTTGGCTCGGGTTGGCGGATCACCCCTCCACTTT
TRBV4-3	.	16	.	TRBJ1-2	CASSQAAGIISYGYTF	TGCGCCAGCAGCCAAGCAGCGGGAATAATATCCTATGGCTACACCTTC
TRBV23-1	.	16	.	TRBJ1-2	CASSHVTGITNYGYTF	TGCGCCAGCAGTCACGTAACAGGGATCACTAACTATGGCTACACCTTC
TRBV11-2	.	12	once	TRBJ1-1	CASSFRRREAFF	TGTGCCAGCAGCTTTAGGAGGCGTGAAGCTTTCTTT
TRBV15	.	13	.	TRBJ2-5	CATSGGQRETQYF	TGTGCCACCAGCGGTGGACAGAGGGAGACCCAGTACTTC
TRBV7-6	TRBD2	15	.	TRBJ2-7	CASSLTSGAAYEQYF	TGTGCCAGCAGCTTGACTAGCGGGGCCGCCTACGAGCAGTACTTC
TRBV7-8	.	13	.	TRBJ1-5	CASSGGWTQPQHF	TGTGCCAGCAGTGGGGGGTGGACTCAGCCCCAGCATTTT
TRBV11-3	.	13	.	TRBJ2-7	CASSPFANYEQYF	TGTGCCAGCAGCCCTTTCGCGAACTACGAGCAGTACTTC
TRBV19	.	16	.	TRBJ1-2	CASSMINRQTNYGYTF	TGTGCCAGTAGTATGATTAACAGACAGACTAACTATGGCTACACCTTC
TRBV21-1	.	15	.	TRBJ2-2	CASSPPPGYTGELFF	TGTGCCAGCAGCCCGCCCCCGGGTTACACCGGGGAGCTGTTTTTT
TRBV19	.	14	.	TRBJ1-6	CASSIGTGYSPLHF	TGTGCCAGTAGTATAGGGACGGGATATTCACCCCTCCACTTT
TRBV6-6	.	16	.	TRBJ2-3	CASSYEGDPSTDTQYF	TGTGCCAGCAGTTATGAGGGGGACCCTAGCACAGATACGCAGTATTTT
TRBV18	.	17	.	TRBJ2-3	CASSPLGRLVSADTQYF	TGTGCCAGCTCACCTCTGGGCAGGTTAGTTTCTGCAGATACGCAGTATTTT
TRBV12-3/TRBV12-4	.	12	.	TRBJ1-2	CASSFGGYGYTF	TGTGCCAGCAGTTTCGGGGGCTATGGCTACACCTTC
TRBV18	TRBD2	18	.	TRBJ2-3	CASSPRIAGGQTTDTQYF	TGTGCCAGCTCACCAAGGATTGCGGGGGGGCAGACCACAGATACGCAGTATTTT
TRBV18	.	16	.	TRBJ1-3	CASSPGGRLDGNTIYF	TGTGCCAGCTCACCCGGCGGGCGCCTAGATGGAAACACCATATATTTT
TRBV10-3	TRBD2	15	.	TRBJ2-7	CAISGAAGGSYEQYF	TGTGCCATCAGTGGAGCGGCGGGGGGCTCCTACGAGCAGTACTTC
TRBV6-5	.	15	.	TRBJ1-5	CASSYDTGPNQPQHF	TGTGCCAGCAGTTACGATACAGGACCCAATCAGCCCCAGCATTTT